One and the same sample provided the 20 T cell receptor beta chains below, sequenced in a study of shared T cell receptors in the human thymus. Clones were read by immunoSEQ multiplex PCR, and TCRdb kept only the in-frame ones, dropping some. The sample has about 660,000 clones; 70% to 90% are singletons. These data were likewise used in another study, on human thymus T cells.

The sequenced sample was thymocytes. Receptors originate from a boy under two years old with a congenital heart defect.

The CDR3 DNA is TGTGCCAGCAGCCAAGATTGGAGACAGGCAGGGGGTCAGCCCCAGCATTTT. Protein product: CASSQDWRQAGGQPQHF. J is TRBJ1-5 and V is TRBV4-2; 7 nucleotides match TRBD1. There are 17 residues in the CDR3. V lost 0 bases to trimming and J lost 6 bases; unmatched junction nucleotides: 11. Per the germline V gene, CDR1 is LGHNA and CDR2 is YNFKEQ.

The chain links TRBV7-8 to TRBJ2-5; TRBD2 aligns across 10 bases. The CDR3 runs 15 residues. After removal of 5 bases from V and 4 bases from J, the junction contained 7 bases not matched to a gene. CDR1 SGHVS and CDR2 FQNEAQ come from the germline V gene. In nucleotides, the CDR3 is TGTGCCAGCAGCCCCCCAGCGGGGGGGGGAGAGACCCAGTACTTC. Its translation: CASSPPAGGGETQYF.

The rearrangement uses TRBV15 and TRBJ1-2; 7 bases map to TRBD1. The CDR3 has 13 residues. Germline V gene sequence: CDR1 LNHNV, CDR2 YYDKDF (reference sequence). The V gene end was trimmed by 5 bases and the J gene end by 7 bases; junction bases not matched to a gene: 7. The CDR3 region is CATSEGARIGYTF. The CDR3 coding sequence is TGTGCCACCAGCGAGGGGGCGCGTATTGGCTACACCTTC.

This chain links TRBV6-1 with TRBJ2-7, with 8 bases fitting TRBD1. Trimming took 7 bases from V and 2 from J; bases not matched to a gene: 7. Germline CDR1 is MNHNS and CDR2 is SASEGT. The CDR3 consists of 14 residues. The CDR3 nucleotides read TGTGCCAGCACTCCAAGGGACAGGCCCTACGAGCAGTACTTC. Its protein is CASTPRDRPYEQYF.

The chain has TRBV7-2 and TRBJ2-3; 11 bases are shared with TRBD2. Trimming removed 4 bases from V and 4 bases from J; junction bases left unmatched: 10. The CDR3 runs to 17 residues. Per germline, CDR1 SGHTA and CDR2 FQGNSA. CDR3 DNA: TGTGCCAGCAGCTCCCCCCAACTAGCGGGAGAGTCAGATACGCAGTATTTT. As protein: CASSSPQLAGESDTQYF.

This chain links TRBV27 with TRBJ2-7, with D possibly matching TRBD2 (6 bases). The CDR3 has 14 amino acids. Germline V gene lookup returns CDR1 MNHEY and CDR2 SMNVEV (reference sequence). Trimming removed 6 bases from V and 2 bases from J, with 14 bases in between. The CDR3 here is CASRPGGATYEQYF. For the CDR3, the DNA is TGTGCCAGCAGGCCGGGCGGGGCAACCTACGAGCAGTACTTC.

This chain uses TRBV7-4 with TRBJ2-5; D might be TRBD1 (5 bases). The germline gives CDR1 SGHVT, CDR2 SQSDAQ. V was pared by 1 base and J by 4 bases, with 10 bases between. The CDR3 length is 14 residues. The CDR3 DNA is TGTGCCAGCAGCTTAGACAGGAGTGTAGAGACCCAGTACTTC. This sequence encodes CASSLDRSVETQYF. The full variable domain, in which reference TRBV7-4 and TRBJ2-5 provide the parts outside the CDR3, is GAGVSQSPRYKVAKRGRDVALRCDSISGHVTLYWYRQTLGQGSEVLTYSQSDAQRDKSGRPSGRFSAERPERSVSTLKIQRTEQGDSAVYLCASSLDRSVETQYFGPGTRLLVL.

J is TRBJ2-1 and V is TRBV4-2; 8 bases map to TRBD1. This CDR3 comprises 17 residues. The V gene's germline CDR1 is LGHNA and CDR2 YNFKEQ. The V segment lost 0 bases and the J segment 6 bases; nucleotides outside the gene matches: 10. DNA of the CDR3: TGTGCCAGCAGCCAAGACCAGAGGGACAGGCGCCCCAATGAGCAGTTCTTC. Its protein is CASSQDQRDRRPNEQFF.

The chain is built from TRBV19 and TRBJ2-4; a weak D match, TRBD1 (6 bases). Germline V gene data show CDR1 as LNHDA and CDR2 as SQIVND (reference sequence). The CDR3 is 15 amino acids. V was trimmed by 3 bases and J by 0 bases, leaving 9 bases between them. The CDR3 nucleotides are TGTGCCAGTAGTATCAACAGGGTAGCCAAAAACATTCAGTACTTC. Protein product: CASSINRVAKNIQYF.

The chain links TRBV15 to TRBJ2-1; 13 bases map to TRBD2. The germline V gene has CDR1 LNHNV and CDR2 YYDKDF (reference sequence). With 1 base clipped from V and 8 bases from J, the junction kept 5 bases outside the gene matches. The CDR3 spans 16 residues. The CDR3 nucleotides are TGTGCCACCAGCAGAGCAAGGACTAGCGGGAGCCATGAGCAGTTCTTC. As protein: CATSRARTSGSHEQFF.

The CDR3 loop reads CAISESGGTHTEAFF. CDR3 in DNA: TGTGCCATCAGTGAGTCAGGGGGAACGCACACTGAAGCTTTCTTT. This chain connects TRBV10-3 to TRBJ1-1; a weak D match, TRBD1 (6 bases). The ends were cut back, 0 bases at V and 3 bases at J, with 11 bases in the middle. In germline, CDR1 is ENHRY, CDR2 SYGVKD. The CDR3 length is 15 residues.

This clone was detected once. One end of the junction varies from germline; a read error may be responsible. The chain carries TRBV5-5 and TRBJ2-7, with TRBD1 matching over 9 bases. CDR1 is SGHKS and CDR2 is YYEKEE in the germline V gene (reference sequence). This CDR3 comprises 13 residues. CDR3 in amino acids: CASTPGQGPPEGF. The CDR3 bases are TGTGCCAGCACCCCGGGACAGGGACCTCCTGAGGGCTTC.

This clone was detected a few times. The chain is built from TRBV14 and TRBJ2-3, with 10 bases lining up with TRBD1. V shed 2 bases, J shed 0 bases, and the junction held 11 bases outside the gene matches. This CDR3 has 19 amino acids. CDR1 and CDR2 (germline): SGHDN, FVKESK. The CDR3 loop is CASSQSDRGNLVSTDTQYF. CDR3 coding DNA: TGTGCCAGCAGCCAATCGGACAGGGGGAACTTGGTTAGCACAGATACGCAGTATTTT.

This chain links TRBV10-3 with TRBJ2-1; a possible D gene is TRBD2 (5 bases). This CDR3 region has 15 residues. Per germline, CDR1 ENHRY and CDR2 SYGVKD. V was cut by 0 bases and J by 2 bases, with 8 bases left in between. CDR3 loop: CAISESSGTYNEQFF. In DNA, the CDR3 is TGTGCCATCAGTGAGTCAAGCGGTACCTACAATGAGCAGTTCTTC.

This chain connects TRBV28 to TRBJ2-7, with a weak D call TRBD1 (5 bases). Trimming pared 6 bases from V and 2 bases from J, leaving 17 bases between. Germline lookup yields CDR1 MDHEN and CDR2 SYDVKM. CDR3 length: 15 amino acids. CDR3 bases: TGTGCCAGCAGAAAAAGGGGCCTCTTGACCTACGAGCAGTACTTC. Protein product: CASRKRGLLTYEQYF.

This clone appeared a single time. This chain joins TRBV5-4 and TRBJ2-3; 7 bases fit TRBD2. V dropped 2 bases and J dropped 8; count of bases not matched to a gene: 2. The CDR3 is 12 amino acids. Germline V gene data show CDR1 as SGHNT and CDR2 as YYREEE (reference sequence). Written as DNA, the CDR3 is TGTGCCAGCAGCTTCGGGGGGTCTACGCAGTATTTT. Its protein product is CASSFGGSTQYF.

This clone has a single count. The chain couples TRBV5-4 to TRBJ2-3; 16 bases align to TRBD2. This CDR3 is 19 amino acids long. The germline V gene has CDR1 SGHNT and CDR2 YYREEE (reference sequence). The J segment lost 2 bases and the V segment lost 4 bases, leaving 10 bases of the junction unmatched. CDR3 sequence reads: CASSPGTSGRAGDTDTQYF. The CDR3 DNA is TGTGCCAGCAGCCCCGGGACTAGCGGGAGGGCCGGGGACACAGATACGCAGTATTTT.

This clone was seen once. This chain uses TRBV6-1 with TRBJ1-5, with 8 bases identical to TRBD1. V was clipped by 1 base and J by 6 bases; unmatched bases: 5. Germline CDR1 reads MNHNS; CDR2 reads SASEGT. This CDR3 has 15 residues. The CDR3 sequence is CASSEDRGVGQPQHF. In DNA form, the CDR3 reads TGTGCCAGCAGTGAAGACAGGGGGGTGGGTCAGCCCCAGCATTTT.

As DNA, the CDR3 is TGTGCCTGGAGGCCGGGACAAAGGACCTACGAGCAGTACTTC. Residues: CAWRPGQRTYEQYF. The chain carries TRBV30 and TRBJ2-7; D is perhaps TRBD1 (6 bases). Germline V lookup: CDR1 GTSNPN, CDR2 SVGIG (reference sequence). V lost 3 bases to trimming and J lost 2 bases, with 14 bases between them. The CDR3 has 14 residues.

This clone was observed once. The V gene is TRBV28, the J gene TRBJ2-7; 10 nucleotides match TRBD2. V lost 8 bases, J lost 7 bases, and 17 bases stayed unmatched. CDR3 length equals 16 residues. Germline CDR1 reads MDHEN; CDR2 reads SYDVKM. For the CDR3, the DNA is TGTGCCAGCTTACGACGAGCGGGAGGGTCGGCGGGGGAGCAGTACTTC. Its protein is CASLRRAGGSAGEQYF. Together with reference TRBV28 and TRBJ2-7, the CDR3 gives the full variable domain: DVKVTQSSRYLVKRTGEKVFLECVQDMDHENMFWYRQDPGLGLRLIYFSYDVKMKEKGDIPEGYSVSREKKERFSLILESASTNQTSMYLCASLRRAGGSAGEQYFGPGTRLTVT.